This T cell receptor (beta chain) was observed in a study of human T cells and chemical hapten exposure. Time point defined: patch test 1, 2 weeks after DPC sensitization. Treatment meaning: therapeutic diphenylcyclopropenone sensitization with weekly scalp DPC. Unfractionated whole blood was the source from which total RNA was extracted. The donor pool consisted of alopecia patients aged 18 to 70 years, considered suitable for DPC. This clonotype was found many times. The antigen remains unidentified. TCRdb re-called the RACE reads through MiXCR, storing one row per CDR3 protein. Counted here are approximately 34,000 distinct CDR3 sequences, 5.5% to 8% occurring once; the ten biggest clones make up roughly a tenth. Looked up from germline, CDR1 is SGHAT and CDR2 is FQNNGV. V lost 1 base and J lost 0, with 3 bases in between. This CDR3 is built from 13 residues. Overall study results and limits: TCRs at a frequency above 1 in 1000 stayed unchanged with DPC sensitization. Patch test scores rose with PT1 expanded TCR counts, a positive correlation.

Specimen: whole blood, collected in connection with sensitization to the hapten diphenylcyclopropenone (DPC). The source is a woman in her 30s with alopecia areata. Some clones in this sample may be carry-over from other donors' samples. The chain uses TRBV11-2 and TRBJ1-2; D unclear. The CDR3 region has the DNA TGTGCCAGCAGCTTAGGCACTAACTATGGCTACACCTTC. Protein: CASSLGTNYGYTF. Full variable domain (outside the CDR3, taken from reference TRBV11-2 and TRBJ1-2): EAGVAQSPRYKIIEKRQSVAFWCNPISGHATLYWYQQILGQGPKLLIQFQNNGVVDDSQLPKDRFSAERLKGVDSTLKIQPAKLEDSAVYLCASSLGTNYGYTFGSGTRLTVV.